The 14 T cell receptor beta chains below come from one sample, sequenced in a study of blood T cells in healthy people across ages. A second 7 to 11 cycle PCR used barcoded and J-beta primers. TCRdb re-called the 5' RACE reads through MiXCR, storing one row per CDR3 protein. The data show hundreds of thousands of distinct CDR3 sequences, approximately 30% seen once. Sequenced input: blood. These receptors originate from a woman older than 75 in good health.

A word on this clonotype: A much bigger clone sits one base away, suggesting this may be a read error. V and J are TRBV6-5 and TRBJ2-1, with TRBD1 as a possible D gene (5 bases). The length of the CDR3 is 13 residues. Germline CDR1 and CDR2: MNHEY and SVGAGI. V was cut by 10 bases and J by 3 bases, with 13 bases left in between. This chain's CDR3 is CANRRQFYNEQFF. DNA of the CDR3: TGTGCCAACAGGCGACAGTTCTACAATGAGCAGTTCTTC.

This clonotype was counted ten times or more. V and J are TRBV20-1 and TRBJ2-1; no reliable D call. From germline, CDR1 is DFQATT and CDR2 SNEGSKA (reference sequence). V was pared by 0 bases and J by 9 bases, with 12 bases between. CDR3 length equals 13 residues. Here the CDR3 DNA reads TGCAGTGCTAGAGATACCAGGCGGACTGAGCAGTTCTTC. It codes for CSARDTRRTEQFF.

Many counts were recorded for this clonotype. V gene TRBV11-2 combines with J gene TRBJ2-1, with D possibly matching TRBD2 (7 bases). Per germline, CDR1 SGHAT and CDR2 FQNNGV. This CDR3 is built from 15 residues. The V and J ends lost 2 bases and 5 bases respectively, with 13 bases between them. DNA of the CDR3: TGTGCCAGCAGCTTAAGGGGGGGAATCCACAATGAGCAGTTCTTC. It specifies CASSLRGGIHNEQFF.

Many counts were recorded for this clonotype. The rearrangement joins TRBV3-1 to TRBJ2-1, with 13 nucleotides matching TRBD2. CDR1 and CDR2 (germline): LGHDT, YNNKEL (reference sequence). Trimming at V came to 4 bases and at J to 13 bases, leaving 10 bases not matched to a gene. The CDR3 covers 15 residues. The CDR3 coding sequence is TGTGCCAGCAGCCTCACCGGGACTAGCGGGGAGGAACAGTTCTTC. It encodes CASSLTGTSGEEQFF.

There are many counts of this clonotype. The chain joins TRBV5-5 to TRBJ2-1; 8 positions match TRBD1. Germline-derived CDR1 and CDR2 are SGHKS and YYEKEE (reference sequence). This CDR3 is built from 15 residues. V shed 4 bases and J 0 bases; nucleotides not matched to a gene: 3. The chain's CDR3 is CASSVQGASYNEQFF. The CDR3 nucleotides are TGTGCCAGCAGCGTCCAGGGGGCCTCCTACAATGAGCAGTTCTTC.

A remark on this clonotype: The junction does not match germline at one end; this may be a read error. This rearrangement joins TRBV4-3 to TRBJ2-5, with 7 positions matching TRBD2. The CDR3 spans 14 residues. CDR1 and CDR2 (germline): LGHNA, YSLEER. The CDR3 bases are TGCGCCTGCAGCCAAATGACGTCGGGAGGGACCCAGTACTTC. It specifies CACSQMTSGGTQYF.

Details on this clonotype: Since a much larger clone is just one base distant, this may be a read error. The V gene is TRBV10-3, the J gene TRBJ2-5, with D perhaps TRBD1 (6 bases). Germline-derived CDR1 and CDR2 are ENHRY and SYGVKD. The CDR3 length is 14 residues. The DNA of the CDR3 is TGTGTCATCAGTGAGAGCAGGGGCAAAGAGACCCAGTACTTC. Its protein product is CVISESRGKETQYF.

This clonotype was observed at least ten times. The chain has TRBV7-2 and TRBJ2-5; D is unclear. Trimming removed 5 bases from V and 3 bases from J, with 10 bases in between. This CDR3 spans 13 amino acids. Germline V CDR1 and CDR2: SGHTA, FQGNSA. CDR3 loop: CASSPDSEETQYF. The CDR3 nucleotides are TGTGCCAGCAGCCCAGACTCGGAAGAGACCCAGTACTTC.

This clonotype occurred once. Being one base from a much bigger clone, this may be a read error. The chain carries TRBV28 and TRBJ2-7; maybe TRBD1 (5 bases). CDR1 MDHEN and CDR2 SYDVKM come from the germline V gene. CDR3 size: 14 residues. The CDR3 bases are TGTGCCAGCAGTTTCGGCAGGGATTCCTACGGGCAGTACTTC. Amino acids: CASSFGRDSYGQYF. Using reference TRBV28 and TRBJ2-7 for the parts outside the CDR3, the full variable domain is DVKVTQSSRYLVKRTGEKVFLECVQDMDHENMFWYRQDPGLGLRLIYFSYDVKMKEKGDIPEGYSVSREKKERFSLILESASTNQTSMYLCASSFGRDSYGQYFGPGTRLTVT.

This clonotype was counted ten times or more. CDR3 sequence reads: CASSTGGYTEAFF. The CDR3 region has the DNA TGTGCCAGCAGCACAGGGGGGTACACTGAAGCTTTCTTT. J is TRBJ1-1 and V is TRBV7-6; 8 bases line up with TRBD1. CDR1 SGHVS and CDR2 FNYEAQ come from the germline V gene. Trimming took 5 bases from V and 3 from J; bases not matched to a gene: 2. The CDR3 runs to 13 residues.

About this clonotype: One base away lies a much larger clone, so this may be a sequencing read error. The DNA of the CDR3 is TGTGCCAGCAGCTTTTCGACTAGGGGCTACAAGCAGTACTTC. This sequence encodes CASSFSTRGYKQYF. The V call is TRBV7-9, the J call TRBJ2-4; tentative D call: TRBD2 (6 bases). The CDR3 is 14 residues long. Trimming shortened V by 3 bases and J by 13 bases, and 19 bases separated the two germline ends. CDR1 and CDR2 from the germline V gene are SEHNR and FQNEAQ (reference sequence).

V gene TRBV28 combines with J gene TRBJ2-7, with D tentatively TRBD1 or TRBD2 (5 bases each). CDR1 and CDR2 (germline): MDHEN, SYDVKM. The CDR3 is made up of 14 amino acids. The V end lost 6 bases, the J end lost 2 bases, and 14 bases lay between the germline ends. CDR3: CASSRAAGAYEQYF. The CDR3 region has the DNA TGTGCCAGCAGCAGGGCGGCCGGGGCCTACGAGCAGTACTTC. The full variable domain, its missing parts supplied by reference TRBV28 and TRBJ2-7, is DVKVTQSSRYLVKRTGEKVFLECVQDMDHENMFWYRQDPGLGLRLIYFSYDVKMKEKGDIPEGYSVSREKKERFSLILESASTNQTSMYLCASSRAAGAYEQYFGPGTRLTVT.

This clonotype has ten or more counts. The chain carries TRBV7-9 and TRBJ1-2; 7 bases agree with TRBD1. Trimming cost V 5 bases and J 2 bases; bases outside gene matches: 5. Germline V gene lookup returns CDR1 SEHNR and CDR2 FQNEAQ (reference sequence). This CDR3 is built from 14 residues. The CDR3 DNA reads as TGTGCCAGCAGCCAATACAGGGGAAACTATGGCTACACCTTC. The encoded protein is CASSQYRGNYGYTF.

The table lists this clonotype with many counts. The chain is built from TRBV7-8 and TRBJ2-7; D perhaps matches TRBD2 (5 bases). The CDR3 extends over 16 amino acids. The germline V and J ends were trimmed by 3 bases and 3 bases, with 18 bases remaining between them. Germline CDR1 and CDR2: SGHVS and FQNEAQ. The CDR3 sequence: CASSLVPGYSVYEQYF. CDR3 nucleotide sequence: TGTGCCAGCAGCTTGGTCCCGGGGTATAGCGTCTACGAGCAGTACTTC.